The clone carrying this T cell receptor beta chain has at least ten counts. Its matching antigen is unknown. The source of the sample is a study of read filtering for tumor transcriptome and immune sequencing. Background on the study: DNase treatment preceded whole-transcriptome library preparation. Per sample, TCR-region reads ranged about 4.05 to 11 million by IR-seq, roughly 85 to 1273 by RNA-seq.

The germline CDR1 and CDR2 sequences are MNHEY and SVGAGI. Trimming at V came to 2 bases and at J to 4 bases, leaving 8 bases not matched to a gene. CDR3 size: 16 residues. Molecular barcoded adaptors covering alpha/delta and beta/gamma chains were used on about 390 ng RNA. TCRdb recomputed calls from the reads with MiXCR, one row per CDR3 protein. The data show approximately 62,000 distinct CDR3 sequences, around 19% seen once. Study findings and constraints: The CD138-negative fraction was mixed bone marrow immune cells, not pure T cells.

J is TRBJ1-3 and V is TRBV6-5, with 7 bases that match TRBD1. This clonotype was obtained from a donor aged 40 or older with multiple myeloma. Sequenced input: a population of CD138-negative cells sorted from bone marrow. CDR3 nucleotides: TGTGCCAGCAGTTACCGGGGACAGCCCTCAGGAAACACCATATATTTT. Its translation: CASSYRGQPSGNTIYF.